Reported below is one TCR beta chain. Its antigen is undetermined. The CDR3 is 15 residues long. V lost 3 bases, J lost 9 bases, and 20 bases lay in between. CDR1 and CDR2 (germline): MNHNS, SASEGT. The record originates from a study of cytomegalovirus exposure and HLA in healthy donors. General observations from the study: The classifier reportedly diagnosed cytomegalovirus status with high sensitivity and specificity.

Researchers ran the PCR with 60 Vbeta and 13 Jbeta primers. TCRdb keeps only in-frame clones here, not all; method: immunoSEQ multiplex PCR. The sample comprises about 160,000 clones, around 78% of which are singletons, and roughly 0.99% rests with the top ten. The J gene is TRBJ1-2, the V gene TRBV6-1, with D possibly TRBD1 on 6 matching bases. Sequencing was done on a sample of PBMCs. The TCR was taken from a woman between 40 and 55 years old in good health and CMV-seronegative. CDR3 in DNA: TGTGCCAGCAGTGACGGACAGTCCCCCCGAGTGAGCTACACCTTC. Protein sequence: CASSDGQSPRVSYTF.